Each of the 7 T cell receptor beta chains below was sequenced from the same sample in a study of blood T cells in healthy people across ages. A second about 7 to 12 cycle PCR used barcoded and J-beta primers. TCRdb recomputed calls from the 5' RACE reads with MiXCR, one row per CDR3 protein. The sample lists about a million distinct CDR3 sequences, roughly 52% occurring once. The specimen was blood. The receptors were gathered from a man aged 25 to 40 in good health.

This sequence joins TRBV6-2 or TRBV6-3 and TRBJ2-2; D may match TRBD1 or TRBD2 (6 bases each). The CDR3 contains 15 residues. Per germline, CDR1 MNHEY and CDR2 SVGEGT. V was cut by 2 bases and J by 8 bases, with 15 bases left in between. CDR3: CASSYGGQPFGELFF. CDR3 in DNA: TGTGCCAGCAGTTACGGGGGGCAGCCATTTGGGGAGCTGTTTTTT.

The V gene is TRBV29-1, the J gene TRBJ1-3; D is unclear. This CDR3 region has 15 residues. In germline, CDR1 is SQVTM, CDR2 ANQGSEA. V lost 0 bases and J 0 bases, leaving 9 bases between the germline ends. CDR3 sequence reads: CSVEDPVSSGNTIYF. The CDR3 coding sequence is TGCAGCGTTGAAGATCCGGTGAGCTCTGGAAACACCATATATTTT.

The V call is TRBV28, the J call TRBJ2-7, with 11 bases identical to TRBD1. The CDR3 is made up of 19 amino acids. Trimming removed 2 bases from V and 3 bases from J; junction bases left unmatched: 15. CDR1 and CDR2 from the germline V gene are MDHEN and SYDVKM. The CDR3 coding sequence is TGTGCCAGCAGTTTAAGGGAAGGACAGGGGGCCCAACTCTACTACGAGCAGTACTTC. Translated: CASSLREGQGAQLYYEQYF.

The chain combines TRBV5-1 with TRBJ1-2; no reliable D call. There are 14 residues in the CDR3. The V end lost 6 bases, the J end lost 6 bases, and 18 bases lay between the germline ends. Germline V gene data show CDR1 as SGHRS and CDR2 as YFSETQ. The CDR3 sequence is CASNSMGSTHGYTF. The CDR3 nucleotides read TGCGCCAGCAATTCGATGGGATCGACTCATGGCTACACCTTC.

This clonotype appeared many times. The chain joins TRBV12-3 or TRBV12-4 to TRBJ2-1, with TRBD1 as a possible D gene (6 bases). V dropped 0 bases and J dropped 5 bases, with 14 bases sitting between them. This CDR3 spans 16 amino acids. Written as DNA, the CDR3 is TGTGCCAGCAGTTTAGCCAGGACAGAAAACCACAATGAGCAGTTCTTC. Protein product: CASSLARTENHNEQFF.

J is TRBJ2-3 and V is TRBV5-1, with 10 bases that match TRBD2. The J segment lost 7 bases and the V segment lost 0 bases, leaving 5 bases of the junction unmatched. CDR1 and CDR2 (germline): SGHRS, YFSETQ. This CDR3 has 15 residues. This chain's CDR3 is CASSLVSGGTHTQYF. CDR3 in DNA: TGCGCCAGCAGCTTGGTTAGCGGGGGGACCCATACGCAGTATTTT. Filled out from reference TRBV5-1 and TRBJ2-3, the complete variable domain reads KAGVTQTPRYLIKTRGQQVTLSCSPISGHRSVSWYQQTPGQGLQFLFEYFSETQRNKGNFPGRFSGRQFSNSRSEMNVSTLELGDSALYLCASSLVSGGTHTQYFGPGTRLTVL.

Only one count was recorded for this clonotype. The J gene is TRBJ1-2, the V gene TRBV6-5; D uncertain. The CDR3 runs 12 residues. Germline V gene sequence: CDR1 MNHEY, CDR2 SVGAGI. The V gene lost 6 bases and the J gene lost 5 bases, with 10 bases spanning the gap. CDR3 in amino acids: CASSTSTYGYTF. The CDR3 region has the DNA TGTGCCAGCAGCACTTCCACTTATGGCTACACCTTC.